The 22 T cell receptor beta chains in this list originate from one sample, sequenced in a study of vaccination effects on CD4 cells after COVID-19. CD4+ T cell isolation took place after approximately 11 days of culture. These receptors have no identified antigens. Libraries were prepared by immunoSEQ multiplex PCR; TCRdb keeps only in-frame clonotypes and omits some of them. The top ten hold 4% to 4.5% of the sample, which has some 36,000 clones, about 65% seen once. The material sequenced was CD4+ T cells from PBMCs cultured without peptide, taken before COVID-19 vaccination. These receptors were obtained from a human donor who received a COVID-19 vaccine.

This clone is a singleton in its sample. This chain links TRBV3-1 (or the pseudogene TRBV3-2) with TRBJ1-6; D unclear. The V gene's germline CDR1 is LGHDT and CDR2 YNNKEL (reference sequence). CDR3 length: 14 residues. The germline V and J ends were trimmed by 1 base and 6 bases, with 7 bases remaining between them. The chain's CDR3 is CASSQGQINSPLHF. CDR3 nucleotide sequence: TGTGCCAGCAGCCAAGGACAAATTAATTCACCCCTCCACTTT.

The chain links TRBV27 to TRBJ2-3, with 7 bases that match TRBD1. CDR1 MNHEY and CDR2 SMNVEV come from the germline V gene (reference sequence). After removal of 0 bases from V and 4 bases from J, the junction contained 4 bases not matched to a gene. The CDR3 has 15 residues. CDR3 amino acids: CASSLSWQGADTQYF. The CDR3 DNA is TGTGCCAGCAGTTTATCCTGGCAGGGGGCAGATACGCAGTATTTT.

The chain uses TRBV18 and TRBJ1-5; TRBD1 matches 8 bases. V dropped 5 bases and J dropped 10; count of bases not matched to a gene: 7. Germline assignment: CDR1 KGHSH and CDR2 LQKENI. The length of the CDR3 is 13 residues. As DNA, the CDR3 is TGTGCCAGCTCATACGACAGGGGCGAACCCCAGCATTTT. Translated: CASSYDRGEPQHF. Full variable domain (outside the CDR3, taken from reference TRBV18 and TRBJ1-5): NAGVMQNPRHLVRRRGQEARLRCSPMKGHSHVYWYRQLPEEGLKFMVYLQKENIIDESGMPKERFSAEFPKEGPSILRIQQVVRGDSAAYFCASSYDRGEPQHFGDGTRLSIL.

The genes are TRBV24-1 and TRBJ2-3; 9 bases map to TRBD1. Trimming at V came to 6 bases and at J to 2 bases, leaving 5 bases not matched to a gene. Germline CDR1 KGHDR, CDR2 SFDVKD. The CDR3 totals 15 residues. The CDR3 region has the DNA TGTGCCACCAGTCCGGGACAGGGTCTCACAGATACGCAGTATTTT. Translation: CATSPGQGLTDTQYF.

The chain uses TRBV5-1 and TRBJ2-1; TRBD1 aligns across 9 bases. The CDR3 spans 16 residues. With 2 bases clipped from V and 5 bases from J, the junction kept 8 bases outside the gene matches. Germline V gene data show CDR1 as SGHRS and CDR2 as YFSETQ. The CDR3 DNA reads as TGCGCCAGCAGCTTTACCGGGACAGGGCTCAACAATGAGCAGTTCTTC. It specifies CASSFTGTGLNNEQFF. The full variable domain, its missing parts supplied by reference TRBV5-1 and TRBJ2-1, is KAGVTQTPRYLIKTRGQQVTLSCSPISGHRSVSWYQQTPGQGLQFLFEYFSETQRNKGNFPGRFSGRQFSNSRSEMNVSTLELGDSALYLCASSFTGTGLNNEQFFGPGTRLTVL.

Here the CDR3 reads CASSSNQPQHF. The CDR3 DNA follows: TGCGCCAGCAGCAGCAATCAGCCCCAGCATTTT. The chain has TRBV4-1 and TRBJ1-5; D remains unclear. V gave up 5 bases and J gave up 1 base, with 0 bases separating them. From germline, CDR1 is MGHRA and CDR2 YSYEKL. The CDR3 extends over 11 amino acids.

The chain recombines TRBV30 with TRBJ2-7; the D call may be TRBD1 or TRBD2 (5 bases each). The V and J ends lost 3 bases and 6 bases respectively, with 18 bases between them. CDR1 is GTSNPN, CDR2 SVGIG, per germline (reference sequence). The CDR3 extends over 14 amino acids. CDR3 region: CAWRGMGDGGEQYF. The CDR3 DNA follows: TGTGCCTGGAGGGGTATGGGCGATGGGGGCGAGCAGTACTTC.

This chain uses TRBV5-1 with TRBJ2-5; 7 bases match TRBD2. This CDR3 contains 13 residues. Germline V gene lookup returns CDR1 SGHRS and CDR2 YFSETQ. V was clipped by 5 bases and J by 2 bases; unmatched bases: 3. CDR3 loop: CASRLAVQETQYF. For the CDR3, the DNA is TGCGCCAGCAGGCTAGCGGTACAAGAGACCCAGTACTTC.

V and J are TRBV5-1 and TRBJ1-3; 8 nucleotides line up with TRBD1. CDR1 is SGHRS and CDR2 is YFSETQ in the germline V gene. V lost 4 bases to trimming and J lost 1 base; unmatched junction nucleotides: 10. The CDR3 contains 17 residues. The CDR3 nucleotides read TGCGCCAGCAGCGATCGGACAGGGCTAAATTCTGGAAACACCATATATTTT. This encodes CASSDRTGLNSGNTIYF.

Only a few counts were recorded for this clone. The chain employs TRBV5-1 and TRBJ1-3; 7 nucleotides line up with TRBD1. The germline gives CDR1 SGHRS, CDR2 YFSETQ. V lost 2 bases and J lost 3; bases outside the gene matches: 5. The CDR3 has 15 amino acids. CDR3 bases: TGCGCCAGCAGCTTTACAGGGGCTTTTGGAAACACCATATATTTT. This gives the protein CASSFTGAFGNTIYF.

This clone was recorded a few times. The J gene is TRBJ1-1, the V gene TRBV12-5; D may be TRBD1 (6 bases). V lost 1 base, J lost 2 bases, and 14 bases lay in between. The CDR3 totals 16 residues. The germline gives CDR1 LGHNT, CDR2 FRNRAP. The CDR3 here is CASGLEVGGQNTEAFF. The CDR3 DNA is TGTGCTAGTGGTTTGGAAGTGGGGGGGCAAAACACTGAAGCTTTCTTT.

CDR3 nucleotides: TGCAGCGTTATGACAGGGGACAACTTCTACAATGAGCAGTTCTTC. This translates into CSVMTGDNFYNEQFF. The chain recombines TRBV29-1 with TRBJ2-1; 8 bases are shared with TRBD1. Germline values: CDR1 SQVTM, CDR2 ANQGSEA. V gave up 5 bases and J gave up 3 bases; unmatched junction bases: 9. The CDR3 consists of 15 residues.

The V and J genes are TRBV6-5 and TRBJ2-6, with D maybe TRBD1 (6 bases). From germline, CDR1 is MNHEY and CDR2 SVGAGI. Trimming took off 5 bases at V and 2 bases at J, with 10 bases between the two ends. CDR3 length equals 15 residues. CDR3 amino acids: CASSPNRAGANVLTF. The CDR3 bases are TGTGCCAGCAGTCCGAACAGGGCTGGGGCCAACGTCCTGACTTTC.

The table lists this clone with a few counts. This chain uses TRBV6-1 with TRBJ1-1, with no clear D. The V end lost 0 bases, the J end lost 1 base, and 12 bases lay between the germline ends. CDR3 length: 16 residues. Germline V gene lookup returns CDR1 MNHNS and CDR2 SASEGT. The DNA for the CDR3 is TGTGCCAGCAGTGAAGCCGGAGGGCTGGGGAACACTGAAGCTTTCTTT. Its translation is CASSEAGGLGNTEAFF.

The CDR3 reads CASSSGQVDQPQHF. CDR3 in DNA: TGTGCCAGCAGCTCGGGACAGGTAGACCAGCCCCAGCATTTT. This chain connects TRBV6-5 to TRBJ1-5, with 8 bases lining up with TRBD1. Germline V gene data show CDR1 as MNHEY and CDR2 as SVGAGI. V was pared by 6 bases and J by 7 bases, with 8 bases of the junction left unmatched. The CDR3 consists of 14 residues.

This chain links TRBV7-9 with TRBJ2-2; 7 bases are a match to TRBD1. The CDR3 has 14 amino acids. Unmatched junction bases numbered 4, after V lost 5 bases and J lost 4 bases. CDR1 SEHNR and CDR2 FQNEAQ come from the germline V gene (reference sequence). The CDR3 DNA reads TGTGCCAGCAGCCTCGACAGGGCCACCGGGGAGCTGTTTTTT. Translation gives CASSLDRATGELFF.

CDR3 in amino acids: CASSLAHGTPGISGQYF. CDR3 DNA sequence: TGTGCCAGCAGCTTAGCCCACGGGACCCCGGGAATAAGTGGTCAGTACTTC. This chain connects TRBV7-2 to TRBJ2-4; D is tentatively TRBD1 or TRBD2 (5 bases each). V shed 0 bases and J shed 12 bases, with 24 bases lying between them. CDR1 is SGHTA and CDR2 is FQGNSA in the germline V gene. The CDR3 sequence is 17 residues long.

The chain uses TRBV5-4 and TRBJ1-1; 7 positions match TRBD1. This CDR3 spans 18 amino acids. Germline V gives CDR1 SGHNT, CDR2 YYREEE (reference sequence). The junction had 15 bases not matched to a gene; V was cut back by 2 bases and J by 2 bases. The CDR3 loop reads CASSFEGAPGVVNTEAFF. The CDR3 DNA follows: TGTGCCAGCAGCTTCGAGGGGGCCCCCGGAGTGGTTAACACTGAAGCTTTCTTT.

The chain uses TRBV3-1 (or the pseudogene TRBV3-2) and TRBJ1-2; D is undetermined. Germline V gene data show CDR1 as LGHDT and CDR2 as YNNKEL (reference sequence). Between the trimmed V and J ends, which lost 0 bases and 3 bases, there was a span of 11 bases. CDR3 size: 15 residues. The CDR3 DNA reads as TGTGCCAGCAGCCAAGACTCGGCCAGAGACTATGGCTACACCTTC. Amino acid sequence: CASSQDSARDYGYTF.

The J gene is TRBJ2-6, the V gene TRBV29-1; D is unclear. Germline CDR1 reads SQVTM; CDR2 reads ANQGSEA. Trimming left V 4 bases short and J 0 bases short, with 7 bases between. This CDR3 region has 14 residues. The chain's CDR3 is CSVVAGSGANVLTF. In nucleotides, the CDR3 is TGCAGCGTTGTGGCCGGCTCTGGGGCCAACGTCCTGACTTTC.

CDR3 loop: CASSQTQEKLFF. The DNA of the CDR3 is TGTGCCAGCAGCCAAACACAAGAAAAACTGTTTTTT. The chain links TRBV12-3 or TRBV12-4 to TRBJ1-4; D call uncertain. Trimming cost V 6 bases and J 8 bases, with 10 bases left between them. The CDR3 runs to 12 residues.

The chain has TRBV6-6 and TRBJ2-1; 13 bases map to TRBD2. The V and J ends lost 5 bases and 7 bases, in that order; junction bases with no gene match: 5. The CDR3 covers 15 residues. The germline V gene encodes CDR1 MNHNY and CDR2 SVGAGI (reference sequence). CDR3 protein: CASSQLAGGENEQFF. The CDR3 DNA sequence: TGTGCCAGCAGTCAACTAGCGGGAGGGGAAAATGAGCAGTTCTTC.